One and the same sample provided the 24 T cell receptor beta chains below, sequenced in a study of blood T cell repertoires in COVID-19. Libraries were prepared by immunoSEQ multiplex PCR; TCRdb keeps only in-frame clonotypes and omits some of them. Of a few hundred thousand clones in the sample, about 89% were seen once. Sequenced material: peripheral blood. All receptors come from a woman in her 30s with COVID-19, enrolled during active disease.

The CDR3 DNA follows: TGCGCCAGCAGCGCCGGGACAGGTCTCCAAGAGACCCAGTACTTC. Amino acid sequence: CASSAGTGLQETQYF. This chain joins TRBV5-1 and TRBJ2-5, with 8 bases lining up with TRBD1. V shed 4 bases, J shed 1 base, and the junction held 6 bases outside the gene matches. The CDR3 sequence is 15 residues long. Germline values: CDR1 SGHRS, CDR2 YFSETQ.

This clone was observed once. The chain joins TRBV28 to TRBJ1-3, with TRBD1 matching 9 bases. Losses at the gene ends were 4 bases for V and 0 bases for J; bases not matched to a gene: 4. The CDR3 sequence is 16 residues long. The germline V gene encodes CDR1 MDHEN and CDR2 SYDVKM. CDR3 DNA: TGTGCCAGCAGTTCGGGACAGGGTCTCTCTGGAAACACCATATATTTT. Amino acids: CASSSGQGLSGNTIYF.

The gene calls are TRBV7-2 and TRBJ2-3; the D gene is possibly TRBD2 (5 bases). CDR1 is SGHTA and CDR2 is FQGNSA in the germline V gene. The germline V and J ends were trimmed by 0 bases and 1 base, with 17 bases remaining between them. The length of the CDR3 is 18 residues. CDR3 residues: CASSLANRGLPRTDTQYF. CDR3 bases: TGTGCCAGCAGCTTAGCCAACCGTGGACTTCCTCGCACAGATACGCAGTATTTT.

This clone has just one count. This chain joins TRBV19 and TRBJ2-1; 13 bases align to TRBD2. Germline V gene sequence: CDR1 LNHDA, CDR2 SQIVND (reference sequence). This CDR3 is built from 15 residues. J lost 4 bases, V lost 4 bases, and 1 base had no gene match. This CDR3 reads CASSKGLAGYNEQFF. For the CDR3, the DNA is TGTGCCAGTAGTAAGGGACTAGCGGGATACAATGAGCAGTTCTTC.

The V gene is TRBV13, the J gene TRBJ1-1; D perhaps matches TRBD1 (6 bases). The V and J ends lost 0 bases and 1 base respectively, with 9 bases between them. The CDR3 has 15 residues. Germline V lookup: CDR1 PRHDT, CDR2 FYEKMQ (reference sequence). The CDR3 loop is CASSLGRGWNTEAFF. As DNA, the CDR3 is TGTGCCAGCAGCTTAGGCAGGGGATGGAACACTGAAGCTTTCTTT.

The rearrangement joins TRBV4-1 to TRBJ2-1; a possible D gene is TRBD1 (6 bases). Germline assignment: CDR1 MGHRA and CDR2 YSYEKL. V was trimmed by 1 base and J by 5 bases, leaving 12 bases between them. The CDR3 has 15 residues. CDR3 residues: CASSQAGARNNEQFF. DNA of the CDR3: TGCGCCAGCAGCCAAGCAGGGGCTAGGAACAATGAGCAGTTCTTC.

This chain's CDR3 is CSVSGALAGAQETQYF. The CDR3 coding sequence is TGCAGCGTTTCAGGGGCGCTAGCGGGGGCCCAAGAGACCCAGTACTTC. The chain is built from TRBV29-1 and TRBJ2-5; 10 nucleotides align to TRBD2. V shed 5 bases and J 1 base; nucleotides not matched to a gene: 10. Germline assignment: CDR1 SQVTM and CDR2 ANQGSEA. The CDR3 spans 16 residues. Full variable domain (outside the CDR3, taken from reference TRBV29-1 and TRBJ2-5): SAVISQKPSRDICQRGTSLTIQCQVDSQVTMMFWYRQQPGQSLTLIATANQGSEATYESGFVIDKFPISRPNLTFSTLTVSNMSPEDSSIYLCSVSGALAGAQETQYFGPGTRLLVL.

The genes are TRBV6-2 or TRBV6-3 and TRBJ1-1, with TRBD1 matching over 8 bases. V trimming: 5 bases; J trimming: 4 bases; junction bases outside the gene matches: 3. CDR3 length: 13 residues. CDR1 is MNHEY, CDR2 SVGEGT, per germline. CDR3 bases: TGTGCCAGCAGTATCAGGGGGCCCACTGAAGCTTTCTTT. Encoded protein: CASSIRGPTEAFF.

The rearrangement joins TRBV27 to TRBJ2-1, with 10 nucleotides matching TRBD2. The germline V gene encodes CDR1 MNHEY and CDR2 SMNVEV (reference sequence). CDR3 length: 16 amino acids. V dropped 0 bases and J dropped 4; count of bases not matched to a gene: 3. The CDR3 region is CASSLSAGGQYNEQFF. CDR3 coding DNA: TGTGCCAGCAGTTTATCAGCGGGAGGGCAGTACAATGAGCAGTTCTTC.

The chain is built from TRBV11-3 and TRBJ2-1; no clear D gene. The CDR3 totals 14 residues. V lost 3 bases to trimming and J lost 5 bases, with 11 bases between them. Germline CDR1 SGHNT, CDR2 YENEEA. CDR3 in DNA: TGTGCCAGCAGCTTTGTTAGGAGCCACAATGAGCAGTTCTTC. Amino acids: CASSFVRSHNEQFF. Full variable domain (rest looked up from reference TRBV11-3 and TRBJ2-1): EAGVVQSPRYKIIEKKQPVAFWCNPISGHNTLYWYLQNLGQGPELLIRYENEEAVDDSQLPKDRFSAERLKGVDSTLKIQPAELGDSAVYLCASSFVRSHNEQFFGPGTRLTVL.

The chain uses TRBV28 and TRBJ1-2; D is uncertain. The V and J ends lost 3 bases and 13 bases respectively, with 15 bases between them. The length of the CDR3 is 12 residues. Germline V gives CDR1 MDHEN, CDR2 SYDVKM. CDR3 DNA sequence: TGTGCCAGCAGTTTTGTAGGTGGCAGGTTCACCTTC. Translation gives CASSFVGGRFTF.

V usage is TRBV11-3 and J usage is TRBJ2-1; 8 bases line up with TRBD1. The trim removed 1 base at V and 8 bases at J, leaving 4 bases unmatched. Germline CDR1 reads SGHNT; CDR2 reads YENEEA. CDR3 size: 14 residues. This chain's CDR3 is CASSLGGQADEQFF. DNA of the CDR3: TGTGCCAGCAGCTTAGGGGGACAGGCGGATGAGCAGTTCTTC. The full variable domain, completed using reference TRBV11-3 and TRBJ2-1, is EAGVVQSPRYKIIEKKQPVAFWCNPISGHNTLYWYLQNLGQGPELLIRYENEEAVDDSQLPKDRFSAERLKGVDSTLKIQPAELGDSAVYLCASSLGGQADEQFFGPGTRLTVL.

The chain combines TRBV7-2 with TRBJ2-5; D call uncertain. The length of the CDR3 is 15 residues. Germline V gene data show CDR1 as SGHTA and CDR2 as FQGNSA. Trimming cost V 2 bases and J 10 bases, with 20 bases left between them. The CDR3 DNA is TGTGCCAGCAGCTTATCACCCTTGCCTTCGAGTGACCAGTACTTC. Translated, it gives CASSLSPLPSSDQYF.

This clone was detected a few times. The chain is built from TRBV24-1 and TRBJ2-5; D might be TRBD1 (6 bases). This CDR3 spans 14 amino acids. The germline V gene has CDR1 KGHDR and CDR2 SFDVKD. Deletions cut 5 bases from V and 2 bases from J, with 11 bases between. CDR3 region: CATSAGQIQETQYF. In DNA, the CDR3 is TGTGCCACCAGTGCGGGACAAATACAAGAGACCCAGTACTTC.

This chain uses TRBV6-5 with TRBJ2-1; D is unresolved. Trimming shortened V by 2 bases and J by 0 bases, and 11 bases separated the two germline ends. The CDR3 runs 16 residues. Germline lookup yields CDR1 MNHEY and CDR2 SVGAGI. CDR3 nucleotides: TGTGCCAGCAGTTACGTCCCGAGGAGCTCCTACAATGAGCAGTTCTTC. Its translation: CASSYVPRSSYNEQFF.

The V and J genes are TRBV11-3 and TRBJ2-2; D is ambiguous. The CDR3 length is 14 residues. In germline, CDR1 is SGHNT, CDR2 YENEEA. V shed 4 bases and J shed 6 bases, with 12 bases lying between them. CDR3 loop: CASSYRSSAGELFF. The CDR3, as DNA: TGTGCCAGCAGCTACCGGTCGTCTGCCGGGGAGCTGTTTTTT.

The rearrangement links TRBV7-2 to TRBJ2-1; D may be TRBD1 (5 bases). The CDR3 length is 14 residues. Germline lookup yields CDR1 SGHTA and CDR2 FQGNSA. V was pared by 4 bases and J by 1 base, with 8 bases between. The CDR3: CASSYRTSYNEQFF. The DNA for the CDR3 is TGTGCCAGCAGCTACAGGACATCCTACAATGAGCAGTTCTTC.

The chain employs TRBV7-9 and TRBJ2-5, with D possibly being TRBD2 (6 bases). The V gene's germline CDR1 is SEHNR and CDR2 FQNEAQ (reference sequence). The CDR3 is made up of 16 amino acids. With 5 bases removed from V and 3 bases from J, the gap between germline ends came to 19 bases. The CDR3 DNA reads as TGTGCCAGCAGCAACATCCGGGACTGGGGAAAAGAGACCCAGTACTTC. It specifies CASSNIRDWGKETQYF.

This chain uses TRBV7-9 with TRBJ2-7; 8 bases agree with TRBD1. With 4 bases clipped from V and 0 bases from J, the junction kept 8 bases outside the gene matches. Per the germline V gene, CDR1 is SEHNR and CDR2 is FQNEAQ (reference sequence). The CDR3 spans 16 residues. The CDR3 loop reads CASSSTLTGASYEQYF. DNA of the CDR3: TGTGCCAGCAGCTCCACGTTGACAGGGGCCTCCTACGAGCAGTACTTC.

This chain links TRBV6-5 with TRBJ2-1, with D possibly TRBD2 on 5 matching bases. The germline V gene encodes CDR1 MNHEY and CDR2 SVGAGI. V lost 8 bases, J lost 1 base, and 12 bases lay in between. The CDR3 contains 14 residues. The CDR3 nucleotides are TGTGCCAGCGGACGAGGGAAGTCCTACAATGAGCAGTTCTTC. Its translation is CASGRGKSYNEQFF.

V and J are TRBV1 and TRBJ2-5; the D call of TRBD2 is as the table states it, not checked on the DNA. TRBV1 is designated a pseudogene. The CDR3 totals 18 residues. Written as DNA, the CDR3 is TGCACCAGCAGCATAGCTATAGGACTAGCGTCGTTCCAAGAGACCCAGTACTTC. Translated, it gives CTSSIAIGLASFQETQYF.

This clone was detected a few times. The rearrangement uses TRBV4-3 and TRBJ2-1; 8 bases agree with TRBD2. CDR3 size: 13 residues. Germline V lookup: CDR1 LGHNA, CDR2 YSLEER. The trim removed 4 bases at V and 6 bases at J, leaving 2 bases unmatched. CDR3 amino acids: CASSLGLANEQFF. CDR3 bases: TGCGCCAGCAGCCTAGGACTAGCCAATGAGCAGTTCTTC.

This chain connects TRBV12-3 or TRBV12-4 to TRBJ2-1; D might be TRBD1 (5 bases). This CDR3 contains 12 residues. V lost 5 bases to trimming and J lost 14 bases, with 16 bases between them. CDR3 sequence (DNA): TGTGCCAGCAGTCCTGACAGTCGTGGGGAGTTCTTC. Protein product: CASSPDSRGEFF.

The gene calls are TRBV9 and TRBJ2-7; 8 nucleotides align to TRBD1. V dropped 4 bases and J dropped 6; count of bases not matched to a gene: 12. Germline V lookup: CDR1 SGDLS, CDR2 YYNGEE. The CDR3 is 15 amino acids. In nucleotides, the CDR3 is TGTGCCAGCAGCTCTCGCACAGGACAGGGTGGCGAGCAGTACTTC. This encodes CASSSRTGQGGEQYF.